One sample yielded the 4 T cell receptor beta chains listed below, sequenced in a study of vaccination and CD4 T cells after COVID-19. The Oncomine TCR Beta short-read assay was applied to DNA of cultured CD4+ T cells. TCRdb used MiXCR to reprocess the PCR reads, holding one entry per CDR3 protein. The table includes several thousand distinct CDR3 sequences, around 60% detected once. Their antigens are not known. The sample's treatment: 10-day PBMC culture with coronavirus spike peptide pools or control peptides (ViraFEST assay). Sequenced input: CD4+ T cells from blood, cultured in vitro. Receptor source: a human donor who had recovered from COVID-19.

This clonotype was counted only a few times. V gene TRBV7-2 combines with J gene TRBJ2-1, with 11 bases identical to TRBD2. Per the germline V gene, CDR1 is SGHTA and CDR2 is FQGNSA. J lost 7 bases, V lost 7 bases, and 15 bases had no gene match. This CDR3 has 17 residues. The chain's CDR3 is CASIFRTSGSRGNEQFF. The DNA of the CDR3 is TGTGCCAGCATTTTTCGTACTAGCGGGAGTCGGGGGAATGAGCAGTTCTTC. Based on the CDR3 plus reference TRBV7-2 and TRBJ2-1, the full variable domain is GAGVSQSPSNKVTEKGKDVELRCDPISGHTALYWYRQSLGQGLEFLIYFQGNSAPDKSGLPSDRFSAERTGGSVSTLTIQRTQQEDSAVYLCASIFRTSGSRGNEQFFGPGTRLTVL.

This clonotype is judged medium-sized. The V gene is TRBV19, the J gene TRBJ1-5; TRBD1 is a possible D gene (6 bases). The CDR3 runs 17 residues. V lost 6 bases, J lost 0 bases, and 18 bases lay in between. In germline, CDR1 is LNHDA, CDR2 SQIVND (reference sequence). CDR3 sequence reads: CASRPKITGYSNQPQHF. The CDR3 bases are TGTGCCAGTAGACCCAAAATAACAGGGTATAGCAATCAGCCCCAGCATTTT.

V and J are TRBV5-4 and TRBJ2-1, with D perhaps TRBD2 (5 bases). CDR1 is SGHNT and CDR2 is YYREEE in the germline V gene (reference sequence). The CDR3 contains 16 residues. V was cut by 0 bases and J by 0 bases, with 10 bases left in between. CDR3 loop: CASSLAGGPSYNEQFF. The CDR3 DNA reads as TGTGCCAGCAGCTTGGCCGGCGGGCCCTCCTACAATGAGCAGTTCTTC.

The chain is built from TRBV6-1 and TRBJ1-2; D unclear. The CDR3 length is 11 residues. CDR1 is MNHNS, CDR2 SASEGT, per germline. The V gene lost 4 bases and the J gene lost 5 bases, with 5 bases spanning the gap. The CDR3 nucleotides are TGTGCCAGCAGTGTAACGTATGGCTACACCTTC. Translation gives CASSVTYGYTF.